Presented here are 2 T cell receptor beta chains from one specimen sequenced in a study. TCRdb ran MiXCR on the 5' RACE reads and lists one entry per CDR3 protein. The sample has 10,000 to 14,000 distinct CDR3 sequences; 47% are singletons. The sequencing input was tumor-infiltrating naive CD4+ T cells sorted from the breast tumor. Sample subset: naive CD4+ T cells, CD4+CD45RA+CD25-. These receptors all stem from a female donor with breast cancer.

Sample share makes this clonotype medium-sized. The chain uses TRBV18 and TRBJ2-3, with D hard to call. V lost 4 bases and J lost 2, with 4 bases in between. Germline V gene sequence: CDR1 KGHSH, CDR2 LQKENI. This CDR3 region has 12 residues. For the CDR3, the DNA is TGTGCCAGCTCACGAACCACAGATACGCAGTATTTT. Translation: CASSRTTDTQYF.

This clonotype has just a few counts. The chain has TRBV7-6 and TRBJ1-2; 7 bases are shared with TRBD1. CDR3 size: 14 residues. Per the germline V gene, CDR1 is SGHVS and CDR2 is FNYEAQ. With 2 bases clipped from V and 7 bases from J, the junction kept 7 bases outside the gene matches. CDR3 region: CASSLSDRASGYTF. CDR3 nucleotide sequence: TGTGCCAGCAGCTTATCCGACAGGGCGAGTGGCTACACCTTC.